This TCR beta chain was sequenced during a study of spatial heterogeneity in lung cancer. Findings and limits, study-wide: Expanded intratumoral alpha and beta TCR counts tracked tumor mutation counts.

Time point of the sample: sample taken at primary tumor resection. In each case, whole RNA from tumor, nontumor lung or frozen PBMC was sequenced unsorted. A word on this clonotype: Antigen: not known. In a library made to pick up alpha chains, this beta chain is a stray read with a size that means little.

A single record per CDR3 protein comes from TCRdb applying MiXCR to the 5' RACE reads. The repertoire holds about 18,000 distinct CDR3 sequences, with roughly a tenth as singletons. This TCR was sampled from a female donor with early-stage non-small cell lung cancer. The sequencing used lung tumor tissue, collected at surgery.

The DNA for the CDR3 is TGCGCCAGCAGCCCGCTGGGGGAGAACATTCAGTACTTC. Translation: CASSPLGENIQYF. V usage is TRBV5-1 and J usage is TRBJ2-4; D tentatively fits TRBD1 or TRBD2 (5 bases each). V was pared by 4 bases and J by 7 bases, with 12 bases between. CDR3 size: 13 residues. From germline, CDR1 is SGHRS and CDR2 YFSETQ.